Following are 32 T cell receptor beta chains from one sample sequenced in a study of technical replicates of blood from several donors. Using immunoSEQ multiplex PCR, the repertoire was profiled, and TCRdb retains in-frame clones only, with some absent. The sample carries 60,000 to 90,000 clones, approximately 96% recorded once. Sequencing was performed on T cells isolated from PBMCs. All receptors derive from a human donor in good health.

The chain employs TRBV28 and TRBJ1-2; D is possibly TRBD1 (5 bases). The CDR3 contains 15 residues. V was cut by 2 bases and J by 2 bases, with 12 bases left in between. CDR1 is MDHEN, CDR2 SYDVKM, per germline. The CDR3 loop is CASSLAGGTNYGYTF. The CDR3 DNA is TGTGCCAGCAGTTTAGCCGGGGGAACCAACTATGGCTACACCTTC.

The J gene is TRBJ2-7, the V gene TRBV28; 10 bases line up with TRBD2. The germline CDR1 and CDR2 sequences are MDHEN and SYDVKM. Losses at the gene ends were 1 base for V and 7 bases for J; bases not matched to a gene: 10. The CDR3 sequence is 16 residues long. The CDR3 here is CASSLLASGSPGEQYF. The CDR3 region has the DNA TGTGCCAGCAGTTTATTGGCTAGCGGGAGCCCCGGGGAGCAGTACTTC.

The V gene is TRBV20-1, the J gene TRBJ1-2; D gene unclear. The V and J ends lost 0 bases and 5 bases respectively, with 4 bases between them. The CDR3 has 11 residues. Per germline, CDR1 DFQATT and CDR2 SNEGSKA (reference sequence). The CDR3: CSARDGYGYTF. In DNA form, the CDR3 reads TGCAGTGCTAGAGACGGGTATGGCTACACCTTC.

Only one count was recorded for this clone. The chain carries TRBV7-9 and TRBJ2-7, with 8 bases fitting TRBD1. Germline CDR1 is SEHNR and CDR2 is FQNEAQ (reference sequence). This CDR3 region has 14 residues. Trimming removed 7 bases from V and 5 bases from J; junction bases left unmatched: 10. CDR3 amino acids: CASTPGGNGDEQYF. The CDR3 DNA follows: TGTGCCAGCACCCCAGGGGGCAACGGGGACGAGCAGTACTTC. The variable domain in full, with the rest retrieved from reference TRBV7-9 and TRBJ2-7, is DTGVSQNPRHKITKRGQNVTFRCDPISEHNRLYWYRQTLGQGPEFLTYFQNEAQLEKSRLLSDRFSAERPKGSFSTLEIQRTEQGDSAMYLCASTPGGNGDEQYFGPGTRLTVT.

The rearrangement links TRBV6-1 to TRBJ1-2; tentative D call: TRBD1 (5 bases). Germline V gene lookup returns CDR1 MNHNS and CDR2 SASEGT. The CDR3 is 14 residues long. Trimming pared 0 bases from V and 7 bases from J, leaving 12 bases between. The CDR3 coding sequence is TGTGCCAGCAGTGAAGCCGGCAGGGTGCGTGGCTACACCTTC. As protein: CASSEAGRVRGYTF.

The V and J genes are TRBV15 and TRBJ2-3; 8 bases map to TRBD1. The CDR3 covers 17 residues. Unmatched junction bases numbered 10, after V lost 0 bases and J lost 5 bases. Germline-derived CDR1 and CDR2 are LNHNV and YYDKDF (reference sequence). This CDR3 is CATSRDLARGLGDTQYF. The CDR3 nucleotides read TGTGCCACCAGCAGAGATCTCGCCAGGGGGCTTGGAGATACGCAGTATTTT.

The chain is built from TRBV9 and TRBJ1-2; 8 bases are shared with TRBD1. The trim removed 2 bases at V and 0 bases at J, leaving 3 bases unmatched. Germline CDR1 and CDR2: SGDLS and YYNGEE. This CDR3 contains 15 residues. CDR3 nucleotide sequence: TGTGCCAGCAGCGTCGGACAGGGACCTAACTATGGCTACACCTTC. It encodes CASSVGQGPNYGYTF.

The V gene is TRBV7-8, the J gene TRBJ2-3, with TRBD2 matching over 13 bases. The germline V gene encodes CDR1 SGHVS and CDR2 FQNEAQ. V was clipped by 3 bases and J by 3 bases; unmatched bases: 3. This CDR3 region has 16 residues. The CDR3 nucleotides are TGTGCCAGCAGCTTCATGACTAGCGGGAGGACAGATACGCAGTATTTT. It yields the protein CASSFMTSGRTDTQYF.

This rearrangement joins TRBV6-5 to TRBJ1-2; 8 bases line up with TRBD1. Germline-derived CDR1 and CDR2 are MNHEY and SVGAGI. CDR3 length equals 15 residues. J lost 2 bases, V lost 2 bases, and 4 bases had no gene match. CDR3 loop: CASSYQQGANYGYTF. In nucleotides, the CDR3 is TGTGCCAGCAGTTACCAGCAGGGGGCAAACTATGGCTACACCTTC.

The chain employs TRBV19 and TRBJ1-5, with unresolved D. The germline CDR1 and CDR2 sequences are LNHDA and SQIVND (reference sequence). The CDR3 sequence is 13 residues long. The V and J ends lost 3 bases and 2 bases respectively, with 5 bases between them. The CDR3 bases are TGTGCCAGTAGTATTCGTCGCAATCAGCCCCAGCATTTT. It is translated as CASSIRRNQPQHF.

This chain joins TRBV11-3 and TRBJ2-1; D is possibly TRBD2 (7 bases). CDR3 length equals 15 residues. CDR1 is SGHNT and CDR2 is YENEEA in the germline V gene. Trimming removed 2 bases at V and 8 bases at J, with 16 bases between. CDR3 region: CASSLWNGGGHEQFF. The DNA for the CDR3 is TGTGCCAGCAGCTTATGGAATGGGGGGGGCCATGAGCAGTTCTTC.

The J gene is TRBJ2-1, the V gene TRBV10-3, with 8 positions matching TRBD1. From germline, CDR1 is ENHRY and CDR2 SYGVKD. V trimming: 6 bases; J trimming: 10 bases; junction bases outside the gene matches: 11. The CDR3 spans 14 residues. The CDR3 sequence: CAIRRDRSFEEQFF. Written as DNA, the CDR3 is TGTGCCATCAGACGGGACAGGAGTTTTGAAGAGCAGTTCTTC.

This rearrangement joins TRBV4-1 to TRBJ2-7; D is perhaps TRBD1 (5 bases). CDR3 length: 13 amino acids. V was shortened by 5 bases and J by 3 bases, with 11 bases between the two germline ends. Germline V gene data show CDR1 as MGHRA and CDR2 as YSYEKL. The DNA for the CDR3 is TGCGCCAGCAGCGCCACTCAGGGCTACGAGCAGTACTTC. Its translation is CASSATQGYEQYF.

The V call is TRBV28, the J call TRBJ2-7; 8 nucleotides line up with TRBD2. This CDR3 has 15 residues. The V segment lost 11 bases and the J segment 1 base; nucleotides outside the gene matches: 13. Germline lookup yields CDR1 MDHEN and CDR2 SYDVKM. The CDR3 region has the DNA TGTGCCCACACTCCCGGGGGGGTAGGTTCCTACGAGCAGTACTTC. Translated: CAHTPGGVGSYEQYF.

The chain links TRBV11-2 to TRBJ1-1; 9 bases are a match to TRBD1. V shed 5 bases, J shed 1 base, and the junction held 5 bases outside the gene matches. This CDR3 region has 15 residues. Germline values: CDR1 SGHAT, CDR2 FQNNGV. The CDR3 coding sequence is TGTGCCAGCAGCCTAGGGGACAGGGCGAACACTGAAGCTTTCTTT. Protein product: CASSLGDRANTEAFF.

The V gene is TRBV13, the J gene TRBJ1-2; D gene ambiguous. The CDR3 is 12 amino acids. Germline-derived CDR1 and CDR2 are PRHDT and FYEKMQ (reference sequence). Between the trimmed V and J ends, which lost 5 bases and 4 bases, there was a span of 8 bases. The CDR3 sequence is CASSRGSYGYTF. The CDR3 coding sequence is TGTGCCAGCAGCCGAGGGTCCTATGGCTACACCTTC.

In this sample, this clone turned up once. The chain uses TRBV4-1 and TRBJ2-1, with 7 positions matching TRBD2. The trim removed 2 bases at V and 4 bases at J, leaving 8 bases unmatched. Germline assignment: CDR1 MGHRA and CDR2 YSYEKL. This CDR3 has 16 amino acids. The CDR3, as DNA: TGCGCCAGCAGCCAACTCCCAGCGGGGACTTACAATGAGCAGTTCTTC. Translating it yields CASSQLPAGTYNEQFF.

The CDR3 DNA sequence: TGTGCCAGCAGCTCGGACAGTAGGAACACTGAAGCTTTCTTT. Translating gives CASSSDSRNTEAFF. The chain recombines TRBV11-2 with TRBJ1-1; TRBD1 is a possible D gene (6 bases). The CDR3 is 14 residues long. Germline V lookup: CDR1 SGHAT, CDR2 FQNNGV. Trimming left V 4 bases short and J 1 base short, with 10 bases between.

By its share, this clone is medium-sized. The chain joins TRBV13 to TRBJ1-1; D is ambiguous. Trimming took off 4 bases at V and 3 bases at J, with 6 bases between the two ends. Germline CDR1 reads PRHDT; CDR2 reads FYEKMQ (reference sequence). This CDR3 is built from 12 residues. The chain's CDR3 is CASSWQDTEAFF. The CDR3 DNA follows: TGTGCCAGCAGCTGGCAGGACACTGAAGCTTTCTTT.

The rearrangement links TRBV7-7 to TRBJ2-1; D uncertain. This CDR3 is 15 amino acids long. V was trimmed by 2 bases and J by 0 bases, leaving 8 bases between them. Germline V CDR1 and CDR2: SSHAT, FNYEAQ (reference sequence). In DNA form, the CDR3 reads TGTGCCAGCAGCTTAAGCCCCGGCTCCTACAATGAGCAGTTCTTC. Translated: CASSLSPGSYNEQFF.

The CDR3 coding sequence is TGTGCCAGCAGCTTAGTGGGACAGGGGGTTGTGGAGACCCAGTACTTC. It specifies CASSLVGQGVVETQYF. The rearrangement links TRBV11-3 to TRBJ2-5, with 11 bases matching TRBD1. CDR1 is SGHNT and CDR2 is YENEEA in the germline V gene. The CDR3 is made up of 16 amino acids. With 1 base clipped from V and 5 bases from J, the junction kept 6 bases outside the gene matches. Full variable domain (remainder filled in from reference TRBV11-3 and TRBJ2-5): EAGVVQSPRYKIIEKKQPVAFWCNPISGHNTLYWYLQNLGQGPELLIRYENEEAVDDSQLPKDRFSAERLKGVDSTLKIQPAELGDSAVYLCASSLVGQGVVETQYFGPGTRLLVL.

The gene calls are TRBV28 and TRBJ2-6; maybe TRBD2 (6 bases). With 4 bases removed from V and 0 bases from J, the gap between germline ends came to 19 bases. The CDR3 consists of 19 residues. Germline lookup yields CDR1 MDHEN and CDR2 SYDVKM. The CDR3 nucleotides read TGTGCCAGCAGTTCGACTCTTGCGGGAAGTAGCTCTGGGGCCAACGTCCTGACTTTC. Translation: CASSSTLAGSSSGANVLTF. Variable domain in full (rest from reference TRBV28 and TRBJ2-6): DVKVTQSSRYLVKRTGEKVFLECVQDMDHENMFWYRQDPGLGLRLIYFSYDVKMKEKGDIPEGYSVSREKKERFSLILESASTNQTSMYLCASSSTLAGSSSGANVLTFGAGSRLTVL.

This clone was detected once. The V call is TRBV6-5, the J call TRBJ1-2, with a weak D call TRBD1 (5 bases). Germline V gene lookup returns CDR1 MNHEY and CDR2 SVGAGI. CDR3 length equals 13 residues. V was trimmed by 8 bases and J by 3 bases, leaving 13 bases between them. This CDR3 is CASSIDSHYGYTF. CDR3 bases: TGTGCCAGCTCAATTGACAGTCACTATGGCTACACCTTC.

The V call is TRBV27, the J call TRBJ2-5, with 7 bases identical to TRBD2. J gave up 4 bases and V 2 bases, and 10 bases lay outside the gene matches. Germline assignment: CDR1 MNHEY and CDR2 SMNVEV (reference sequence). The CDR3 totals 16 residues. CDR3 residues: CASSLGPGGGRETQYF. DNA for the CDR3: TGTGCCAGCAGTTTAGGCCCGGGAGGAGGGCGAGAGACCCAGTACTTC.

V gene TRBV2 combines with J gene TRBJ1-3; possible D gene TRBD1, 5 bases. The V gene lost 6 bases and the J gene lost 0 bases, with 12 bases spanning the gap. This CDR3 region has 15 residues. CDR1 and CDR2 (germline): SNHLY, FYNNEI. The CDR3 coding sequence is TGTGCCAGCAGAGAAACAGGTCACTCTGGAAACACCATATATTTT. Amino acid sequence: CASRETGHSGNTIYF.

This chain links TRBV30 with TRBJ2-4; 7 nucleotides line up with TRBD1. Trimming cost V 3 bases and J 1 base; bases outside gene matches: 3. Germline lookup yields CDR1 GTSNPN and CDR2 SVGIG (reference sequence). The CDR3 extends over 14 amino acids. The DNA for the CDR3 is TGTGCCTGGAGAGGGGGCACTGCCAAAAACATTCAGTACTTC. Translation: CAWRGGTAKNIQYF.

The chain carries TRBV27 and TRBJ2-3; 9 bases map to TRBD2. The CDR3 is 17 amino acids. V lost 1 base and J lost 2; bases outside the gene matches: 7. Germline V gives CDR1 MNHEY, CDR2 SMNVEV (reference sequence). The chain's CDR3 is CASSLWGSGRLTDTQYF. Here the CDR3 DNA reads TGTGCCAGCAGTTTATGGGGTAGCGGGAGACTCACAGATACGCAGTATTTT.

CDR3 residues: CATSRIFSSYEQYF. CDR3 nucleotides: TGTGCCACCAGCAGGATATTTAGCTCCTACGAGCAGTACTTC. The chain recombines TRBV15 with TRBJ2-7; D not certain. The CDR3 has 14 amino acids. The germline V gene has CDR1 LNHNV and CDR2 YYDKDF (reference sequence). V shed 3 bases and J shed 0 bases, with 9 bases lying between them.

The chain joins TRBV6-5 to TRBJ2-1; tentative D call: TRBD1 (7 bases). Trimming shortened V by 6 bases and J by 2 bases, and 14 bases separated the two germline ends. The germline gives CDR1 MNHEY, CDR2 SVGAGI. This CDR3 has 15 amino acids. The CDR3 nucleotides are TGTGCCAGCAGGCGGGGCAGGGGGACCTACAATGAGCAGTTCTTC. This codes for CASRRGRGTYNEQFF.

In DNA form, the CDR3 reads TGTGCCAGTAGGGCGACACTTAATCAGCCCCAGCATTTT. Protein: CASRATLNQPQHF. The J gene is TRBJ1-5, the V gene TRBV19; D uncertain. This CDR3 comprises 13 residues. Germline lookup yields CDR1 LNHDA and CDR2 SQIVND (reference sequence). With 6 bases removed from V and 4 bases from J, the gap between germline ends came to 10 bases.

The gene calls are TRBV29-1 and TRBJ1-2; a possible D gene is TRBD1 (6 bases). Germline CDR1 reads SQVTM; CDR2 reads ANQGSEA. This CDR3 is built from 11 residues. V lost 4 bases and J lost 8, with 11 bases in between. The CDR3 nucleotides read TGCAGCGTTGGGACAGCGCGGGGCTACACCTTC. This translates into CSVGTARGYTF.

The chain links TRBV19 to TRBJ2-1; D is uncertain. V lost 2 bases, J lost 10 bases, and 12 bases lay in between. Germline loops: CDR1 LNHDA, CDR2 SQIVND (reference sequence). This CDR3 is built from 13 residues. The CDR3 DNA follows: TGTGCCAGTAGTATATACCCCCGGCGGGAGCAGTTCTTC. It yields the protein CASSIYPRREQFF.